Listed here is a single TCR beta chain. V gave up 7 bases and J gave up 3 bases, with 13 bases separating them. Germline V gene sequence: CDR1 SNHLY, CDR2 FYNNEI. The CDR3 covers 15 residues. The data belong to a study of blood T cell repertoires in COVID-19. In the study overall: Acute-phase and convalescent COVID-19 samples originated in the United States, Italy and Spain.

In the authors' methods: Scientists estimated how many nucleated cells there were by amplifying reference gene primers. Sequenced by immunoSEQ multiplex PCR; TCRdb stores in-frame clones only, minus some. That table is the source of V, J and clone size, and D and trimming were worked out from the DNA. Found here are about 110,000 clones, around 81% of them singletons; the top ten hold about 4.5%. The receptor was isolated from a human donor in a cohort sampled during active or convalescent COVID-19. The rearrangement uses TRBV2 and TRBJ1-6; unclear D gene. Sequenced input: peripheral blood. The DNA for the CDR3 is TGTGCCAGCACCCCCATTAGAGTCTATAATTCACCCCTCCACTTT. As protein: CASTPIRVYNSPLHF. The variable domain in full, with the rest retrieved from reference TRBV2 and TRBJ1-6, is EPEVTQTPSHQVTQMGQEVILRCVPISNHLYFYWYRQILGQKVEFLVSFYNNEISEKSEIFDDQFSVERPDGSNFTLKIRSTKLEDSAMYFCASTPIRVYNSPLHFGNGTRLTVT.